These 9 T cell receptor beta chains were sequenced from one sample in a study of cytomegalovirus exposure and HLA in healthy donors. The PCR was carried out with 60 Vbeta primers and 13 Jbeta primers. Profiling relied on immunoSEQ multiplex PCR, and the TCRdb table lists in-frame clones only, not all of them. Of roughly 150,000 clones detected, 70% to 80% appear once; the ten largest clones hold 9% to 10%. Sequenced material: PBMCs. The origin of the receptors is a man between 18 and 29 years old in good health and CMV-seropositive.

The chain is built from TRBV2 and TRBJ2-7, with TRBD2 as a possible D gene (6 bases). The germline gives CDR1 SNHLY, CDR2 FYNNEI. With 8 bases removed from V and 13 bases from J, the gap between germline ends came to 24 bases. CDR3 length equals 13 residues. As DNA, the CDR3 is TGTGCCAGCCGGCTGGAGGGGACTCATCGGCAATACTTC. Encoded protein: CASRLEGTHRQYF.

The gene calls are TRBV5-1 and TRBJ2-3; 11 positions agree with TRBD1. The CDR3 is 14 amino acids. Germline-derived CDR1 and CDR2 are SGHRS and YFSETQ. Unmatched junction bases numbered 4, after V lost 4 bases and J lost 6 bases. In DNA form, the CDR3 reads TGCGCCAGCAGCCCGGGGACAGGGGGGGATACGCAGTATTTT. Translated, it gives CASSPGTGGDTQYF.

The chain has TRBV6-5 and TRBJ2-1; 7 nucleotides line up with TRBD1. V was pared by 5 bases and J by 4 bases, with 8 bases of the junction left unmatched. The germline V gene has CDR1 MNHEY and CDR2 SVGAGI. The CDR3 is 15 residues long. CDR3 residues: CASSRQGVRYNEQFF. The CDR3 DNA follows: TGTGCCAGCAGTCGACAGGGCGTTAGATACAATGAGCAGTTCTTC.

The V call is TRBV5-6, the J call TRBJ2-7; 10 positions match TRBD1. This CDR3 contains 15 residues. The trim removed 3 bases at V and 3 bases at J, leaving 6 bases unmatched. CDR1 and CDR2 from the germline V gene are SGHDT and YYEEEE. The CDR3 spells CASSSVGTGDYEQYF. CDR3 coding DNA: TGTGCCAGCAGCTCGGTGGGGACAGGGGACTACGAGCAGTACTTC.

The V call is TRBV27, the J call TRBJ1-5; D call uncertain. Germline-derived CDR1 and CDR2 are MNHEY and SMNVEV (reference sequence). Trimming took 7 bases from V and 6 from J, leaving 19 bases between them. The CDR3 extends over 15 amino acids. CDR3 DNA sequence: TGTGCCAGCAAGCGGGGATCGGGATCAGGTCAGCCCCAGCATTTT. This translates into CASKRGSGSGQPQHF.

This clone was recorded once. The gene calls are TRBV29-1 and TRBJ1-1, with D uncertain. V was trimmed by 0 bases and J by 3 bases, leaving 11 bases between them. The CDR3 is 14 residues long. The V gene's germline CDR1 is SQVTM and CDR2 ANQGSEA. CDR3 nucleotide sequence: TGCAGCGTTGAAGAGAAGCGGACTTACACTGAAGCTTTCTTT. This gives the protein CSVEEKRTYTEAFF.

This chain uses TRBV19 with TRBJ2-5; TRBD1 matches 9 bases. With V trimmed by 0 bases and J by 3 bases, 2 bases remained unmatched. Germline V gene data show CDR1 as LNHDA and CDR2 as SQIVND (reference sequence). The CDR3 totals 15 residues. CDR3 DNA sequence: TGTGCCAGTAGTATAGAGGGGGACAGGGAAGAGACCCAGTACTTC. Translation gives CASSIEGDREETQYF.

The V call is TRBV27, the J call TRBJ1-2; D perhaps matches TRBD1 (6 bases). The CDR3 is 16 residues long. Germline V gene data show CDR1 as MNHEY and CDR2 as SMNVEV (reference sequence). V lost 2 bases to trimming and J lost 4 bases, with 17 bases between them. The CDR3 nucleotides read TGTGCCAGCAGTTTAGCGGGGGCCTCCCAGGGCTATGGCTACACCTTC. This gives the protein CASSLAGASQGYGYTF.

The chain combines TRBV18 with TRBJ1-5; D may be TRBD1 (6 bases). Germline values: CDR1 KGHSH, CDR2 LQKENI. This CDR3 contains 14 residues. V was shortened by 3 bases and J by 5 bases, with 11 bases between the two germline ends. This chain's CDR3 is CASSPTEGDQPQHF. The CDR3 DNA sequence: TGTGCCAGCTCACCTACAGAGGGGGATCAGCCCCAGCATTTT.